The 10 T cell receptor beta chains below come from one sample, sequenced in a study of T cells after yellow fever vaccination. MiXCR was run by TCRdb on the 5' RACE reads, yielding one entry per CDR3 protein. The sample holds 300,000 to 350,000 distinct CDR3 sequences; about 4.5% are singletons and the top ten take around 19%. The sample in question was PBMCs, obtained 15 days after the yellow fever booster vaccination. These receptors originate from a man younger than 35 who received the YFV17D yellow fever vaccine.

This clonotype was observed a few times. V gene TRBV5-1 combines with J gene TRBJ2-5, with D uncertain. Per germline, CDR1 SGHRS and CDR2 YFSETQ. With 0 bases removed from V and 0 bases from J, the gap between germline ends came to 9 bases. The length of the CDR3 is 15 residues. The CDR3 here is CASSLVGQNQETQYF. As DNA, the CDR3 is TGCGCCAGCAGCTTGGTAGGTCAGAACCAAGAGACCCAGTACTTC.

Ten or more counts support this clonotype. V is TRBV20-1 and J is TRBJ2-3; no definite D call. V shed 0 bases and J shed 1 base, with 8 bases lying between them. Germline loops: CDR1 DFQATT, CDR2 SNEGSKA (reference sequence). The CDR3 loop spans 14 amino acids. In nucleotides, the CDR3 is TGCAGTGCTAGAGATCAGAGAGGCACAGATACGCAGTATTTT. Amino acids: CSARDQRGTDTQYF.

In this sample, this clonotype turned up a few times. The V gene is TRBV5-1, the J gene TRBJ1-1; 8 nucleotides line up with TRBD1. There are 15 residues in the CDR3. V dropped 0 bases and J dropped 0; count of bases not matched to a gene: 1. Germline CDR1 reads SGHRS; CDR2 reads YFSETQ. CDR3 DNA: TGCGCCAGCAGCTTGGACAGGGGGGTGAACACTGAAGCTTTCTTT. This codes for CASSLDRGVNTEAFF.

V usage is TRBV10-3 and J usage is TRBJ1-2; TRBD1 agrees at 10 bases. The CDR3 spans 16 residues. Germline loops: CDR1 ENHRY, CDR2 SYGVKD. Trimming cost V 2 bases and J 4 bases; bases outside gene matches: 7. CDR3 coding DNA: TGTGCCATCAGTGAGGCGGACAGGGGGGTAGTCTATGGCTACACCTTC. Its translation is CAISEADRGVVYGYTF.

The sample holds a few counts of this clonotype. The chain couples TRBV20-1 to TRBJ1-5, with 9 bases aligning to TRBD1. The CDR3 has 15 amino acids. The germline CDR1 and CDR2 sequences are DFQATT and SNEGSKA (reference sequence). V gave up 0 bases and J gave up 4 bases; unmatched junction bases: 4. CDR3 sequence reads: CSARDSGTGNQPQHF. CDR3 in DNA: TGCAGTGCTAGAGATAGCGGGACAGGGAATCAGCCCCAGCATTTT.

This clonotype was found a few times. The J gene is TRBJ2-2, the V gene TRBV28; D gene uncertain. V was cut by 5 bases and J by 3 bases, with 7 bases left in between. The CDR3 contains 13 residues. The germline V gene encodes CDR1 MDHEN and CDR2 SYDVKM. This CDR3 reads CASSDHDTGELFF. CDR3 in DNA: TGTGCCAGCAGTGATCATGACACCGGGGAGCTGTTTTTT.

This clonotype came up many times. The chain employs TRBV5-1 and TRBJ1-6, with D hard to call. This CDR3 is built from 14 residues. In germline, CDR1 is SGHRS, CDR2 YFSETQ. The ends were cut back, 0 bases at V and 10 bases at J, with 11 bases in the middle. In nucleotides, the CDR3 is TGCGCCAGCAGCTTGGCCGTTGGGGTATCACCCCTCCACTTT. Amino acids: CASSLAVGVSPLHF. Variable domain in full (rest from reference TRBV5-1 and TRBJ1-6): KAGVTQTPRYLIKTRGQQVTLSCSPISGHRSVSWYQQTPGQGLQFLFEYFSETQRNKGNFPGRFSGRQFSNSRSEMNVSTLELGDSALYLCASSLAVGVSPLHFGNGTRLTVT.

This clonotype was observed many times. The chain links TRBV20-1 to TRBJ2-5; the D gene could be TRBD1 or TRBD2 (6 bases each). The germline V gene encodes CDR1 DFQATT and CDR2 SNEGSKA (reference sequence). This CDR3 is built from 14 residues. Trimming pared 4 bases from V and 5 bases from J, leaving 17 bases between. The CDR3 DNA follows: TGCAGTGCTACCGACGGAGGGGGTGGGGAGACCCAGTACTTC. Encoded protein: CSATDGGGGETQYF.

This CDR3 reads CASSIGTGDYYEQYF. The CDR3 DNA reads TGTGCCAGTAGTATTGGGACAGGGGATTACTACGAGCAGTACTTC. The gene calls are TRBV19 and TRBJ2-7; 10 bases are shared with TRBD1. The V and J ends lost 3 bases and 3 bases, in that order; junction bases with no gene match: 5. The CDR3 sequence is 15 residues long. Germline V gene sequence: CDR1 LNHDA, CDR2 SQIVND (reference sequence).

This clonotype was counted a single time. The V and J genes are TRBV5-6 and TRBJ2-4, with D tentatively TRBD2 (6 bases). The CDR3 has 15 residues. Trimming pared 1 base from V and 0 bases from J, leaving 8 bases between. CDR1 and CDR2 (germline): SGHDT, YYEEEE. The CDR3: CASSLWGEAKNIQYF. CDR3 coding DNA: TGTGCCAGCAGCTTGTGGGGGGAAGCCAAAAACATTCAGTACTTC.